This passage covers 30 T cell receptor beta chains from one sample sequenced in a study of cytomegalovirus exposure and HLA in healthy donors. The PCR used 60 Vbeta and 13 Jbeta primers. The table came from immunoSEQ multiplex PCR; TCRdb's copy has only in-frame clones and leaves some out. The repertoire has 210,000 or so clones, less than 80% of them found once; the top ten carry 0.22%. The sequenced material came from PBMCs. The receptors were sampled from a girl aged 2 to 10 in good health and CMV-seronegative.

V and J are TRBV5-1 and TRBJ1-1; D gene uncertain. V lost 0 bases, J lost 11 bases, and 14 bases lay in between. CDR3 length equals 13 residues. Germline CDR1 SGHRS, CDR2 YFSETQ. The CDR3 here is CASSLDRETTAFF. In nucleotides, the CDR3 is TGCGCCAGCAGCTTGGACCGGGAGACCACGGCTTTCTTT.

V gene TRBV5-1 combines with J gene TRBJ1-2, with 10 bases that match TRBD1. V shed 4 bases, J shed 3 bases, and the junction held 6 bases outside the gene matches. The CDR3 covers 15 residues. CDR1 is SGHRS, CDR2 YFSETQ, per germline. The CDR3 DNA reads TGCGCCAGCAGCGCGAGACAGGGGGCTTACTATGGCTACACCTTC. Residues: CASSARQGAYYGYTF.

This chain connects TRBV6-5 to TRBJ1-6, with 9 bases identical to TRBD1. CDR3 length: 15 amino acids. Germline V gene sequence: CDR1 MNHEY, CDR2 SVGAGI. The junction had 6 bases not matched to a gene; V was cut back by 2 bases and J by 10 bases. As DNA, the CDR3 is TGTGCCAGCAGTTACGGCGGGACAGGGCTCTCACCCCTCCACTTT. Translated: CASSYGGTGLSPLHF.

The chain has TRBV5-6 and TRBJ2-1, with 7 positions matching TRBD1. The CDR3 spans 15 residues. The V and J ends lost 4 bases and 3 bases, in that order; junction bases with no gene match: 7. The V gene's germline CDR1 is SGHDT and CDR2 YYEEEE. The CDR3 bases are TGTGCCAGCAGCACCGGACAGGCACTCTACAATGAGCAGTTCTTC. This encodes CASSTGQALYNEQFF.

The V gene is TRBV27, the J gene TRBJ1-1; TRBD1 might be the D (6 bases). V was shortened by 3 bases and J by 3 bases, with 14 bases between the two germline ends. This CDR3 has 15 amino acids. Germline V gene data show CDR1 as MNHEY and CDR2 as SMNVEV (reference sequence). CDR3 nucleotides: TGTGCCAGCAGTTTCGGGTTTGGGGGCGACACTGAAGCTTTCTTT. Residues: CASSFGFGGDTEAFF.

The V call is TRBV7-2, the J call TRBJ1-2, with D hard to call. CDR3 length equals 15 residues. Trimming cost V 5 bases and J 4 bases, with 17 bases left between them. From germline, CDR1 is SGHTA and CDR2 FQGNSA. CDR3 in amino acids: CASSPSGPTSYGYTF. The CDR3 region has the DNA TGTGCCAGCAGCCCATCAGGCCCGACTAGCTATGGCTACACCTTC.

This clone has a handful of counts. This chain uses TRBV7-6 with TRBJ1-1; D perhaps matches TRBD1 (5 bases). Germline assignment: CDR1 SGHVS and CDR2 FNYEAQ. Trimming took 4 bases from V and 4 from J, leaving 10 bases between them. The CDR3 runs 13 residues. CDR3 in DNA: TGTGCCAGCAGCTCCCAAGGGGTCACTGAAGCTTTCTTT. It codes for CASSSQGVTEAFF.

The V gene is TRBV9, the J gene TRBJ2-3; D may be TRBD1 (5 bases). The germline gives CDR1 SGDLS, CDR2 YYNGEE. V was trimmed by 3 bases and J by 1 base, leaving 12 bases between them. This CDR3 is built from 15 residues. The CDR3 DNA follows: TGTGCCAGCAGCGCGGACACCGGACGCACAGATACGCAGTATTTT. This sequence encodes CASSADTGRTDTQYF.

This chain joins TRBV5-1 and TRBJ2-1; 8 bases agree with TRBD2. This CDR3 has 13 amino acids. Per the germline V gene, CDR1 is SGHRS and CDR2 is YFSETQ. Losses at the gene ends were 4 bases for V and 9 bases for J; bases not matched to a gene: 6. CDR3 loop: CASSLGLAPEQFF. DNA of the CDR3: TGCGCCAGCAGCCTTGGACTAGCACCTGAGCAGTTCTTC.

This chain joins TRBV5-5 and TRBJ1-6; TRBD1 matches at 10 bases. CDR1 SGHKS and CDR2 YYEKEE come from the germline V gene (reference sequence). CDR3 length: 16 residues. Trimming took 3 bases from V and 5 from J; bases not matched to a gene: 5. The CDR3 protein is CASSSPGTGDNSPLHF. The CDR3 nucleotides are TGTGCCAGCAGCTCTCCCGGGACAGGGGATAATTCACCCCTCCACTTT.

The rearrangement joins TRBV15 to TRBJ2-7, with 10 positions matching TRBD1. V was clipped by 3 bases and J by 2 bases; unmatched bases: 1. Germline loops: CDR1 LNHNV, CDR2 YYDKDF (reference sequence). CDR3 length equals 14 residues. CDR3 in amino acids: CATSRGTGAYEQYF. CDR3 in DNA: TGTGCCACCAGCAGGGGGACAGGGGCCTACGAGCAGTACTTC.

J is TRBJ1-2 and V is TRBV6-5; 7 bases match TRBD1. CDR1 MNHEY and CDR2 SVGAGI come from the germline V gene. CDR3 length: 12 amino acids. With 5 bases clipped from V and 3 bases from J, the junction kept 0 bases outside the gene matches. The CDR3 here is CASSDRDYGYTF. CDR3 nucleotide sequence: TGTGCCAGCAGTGACAGGGACTATGGCTACACCTTC.

This rearrangement joins TRBV11-2 to TRBJ2-7; 9 bases are a match to TRBD1. The germline gives CDR1 SGHAT, CDR2 FQNNGV. Unmatched junction bases numbered 3, after V lost 3 bases and J lost 3 bases. The CDR3 consists of 14 residues. Written as DNA, the CDR3 is TGTGCCAGCAGCTTGGGACAGGGTGACTACGAGCAGTACTTC. Residues: CASSLGQGDYEQYF.

The chain recombines TRBV25-1 with TRBJ1-1; 8 nucleotides match TRBD1. The germline V gene encodes CDR1 MGHDK and CDR2 SYGVNS. The V gene end was trimmed by 7 bases and the J gene end by 0 bases; junction bases not matched to a gene: 13. The CDR3 runs to 17 residues. The CDR3 sequence: CASTSGPGQALNTEAFF. In DNA form, the CDR3 reads TGTGCCAGCACATCTGGCCCGGGACAGGCCCTGAACACTGAAGCTTTCTTT.

This clone was counted only a few times. The V and J genes are TRBV2 and TRBJ2-7; 12 bases map to TRBD2. CDR3 length: 14 residues. Per germline, CDR1 SNHLY and CDR2 FYNNEI. Losses at the gene ends were 7 bases for V and 2 bases for J; bases not matched to a gene: 3. CDR3: CASKTSGRPYEQYF. CDR3 coding DNA: TGTGCCAGCAAAACTAGCGGGAGGCCCTACGAGCAGTACTTC.

This chain links TRBV21-1 with TRBJ1-6. TRBV21-1 has pseudogene status. The CDR3 covers 18 residues. CDR3 sequence: CASSTYFFGGAYNSPLHF. In DNA, the CDR3 is TGTGCCAGCAGCACTTATTTCTTCGGGGGAGCGTATAATTCACCCCTCCACTTT.

J is TRBJ1-2 and V is TRBV10-3, with no clear D. V was pared by 0 bases and J by 6 bases, with 8 bases between. The CDR3 is 13 residues long. CDR1 is ENHRY and CDR2 is SYGVKD in the germline V gene. CDR3: CAISESARDGYTF. The DNA for the CDR3 is TGTGCCATCAGTGAGTCGGCTCGGGATGGCTACACCTTC.

This clone has just a few counts. The rearrangement uses TRBV5-1 and TRBJ2-3; the D is unclear. The V gene's germline CDR1 is SGHRS and CDR2 YFSETQ. With 1 base removed from V and 3 bases from J, the gap between germline ends came to 6 bases. The CDR3 has 13 residues. The chain's CDR3 is CASSLLETDTQYF. The CDR3 DNA sequence: TGCGCCAGCAGCTTGCTAGAAACAGATACGCAGTATTTT.

The chain employs TRBV18 and TRBJ2-1; perhaps TRBD1 as D (5 bases). The ends were cut back, 6 bases at V and 5 bases at J, with 17 bases in the middle. In germline, CDR1 is KGHSH, CDR2 LQKENI. The CDR3 has 15 amino acids. Written as DNA, the CDR3 is TGTGCCAGCTCCACAGATCAAAAGGGGCACAATGAGCAGTTCTTC. This codes for CASSTDQKGHNEQFF.

The chain carries TRBV29-1 and TRBJ1-2, with a tentative D call TRBD1 (5 bases). V lost 7 bases to trimming and J lost 2 bases, with 20 bases between them. Germline CDR1 and CDR2: SQVTM and ANQGSEA. The CDR3 consists of 15 residues. The CDR3: CSALHWGEENYGYTF. CDR3 coding DNA: TGCAGCGCCCTGCATTGGGGCGAGGAGAACTATGGCTACACCTTC.

The V and J genes are TRBV29-1 and TRBJ1-1; D ambiguous. CDR3 length: 14 amino acids. V was shortened by 5 bases and J by 1 base, with 14 bases between the two germline ends. Germline V lookup: CDR1 SQVTM, CDR2 ANQGSEA. The CDR3 DNA sequence: TGCAGCGTTAAAGGGAGGGTGGCGAACACTGAAGCTTTCTTT. Translated, it gives CSVKGRVANTEAFF. Variable domain in full (rest from reference TRBV29-1 and TRBJ1-1): SAVISQKPSRDICQRGTSLTIQCQVDSQVTMMFWYRQQPGQSLTLIATANQGSEATYESGFVIDKFPISRPNLTFSTLTVSNMSPEDSSIYLCSVKGRVANTEAFFGQGTRLTVV.

The rearrangement joins TRBV6-5 to TRBJ2-2; tentative D call: TRBD2 (8 bases). Looked up from germline, CDR1 is MNHEY and CDR2 is SVGAGI. The CDR3 has 15 residues. Trimming removed 8 bases from V and 7 bases from J, with 20 bases in between. The CDR3 protein is CASQVGRGQGGELFF. The DNA for the CDR3 is TGTGCCAGCCAGGTCGGGAGGGGGCAGGGCGGGGAGCTGTTTTTT.

V is TRBV29-1 and J is TRBJ1-1; 8 nucleotides align to TRBD1. CDR3 length: 14 amino acids. The J segment lost 6 bases and the V segment lost 7 bases, leaving 13 bases of the junction unmatched. In germline, CDR1 is SQVTM, CDR2 ANQGSEA. The CDR3 region has the DNA TGCAGCGCCCGGGTGGGCAGGGGGCGGGCTGAAGCTTTCTTT. Protein: CSARVGRGRAEAFF.

This clone was found once. This CDR3 reads CASSQQGGNQPQHF. Written as DNA, the CDR3 is TGTGCCAGCAGCCAGCAGGGGGGCAATCAGCCCCAGCATTTT. The rearrangement joins TRBV6-5 to TRBJ1-5, with TRBD1 identical over 7 bases. The CDR3 sequence is 14 residues long. Germline V gene data show CDR1 as MNHEY and CDR2 as SVGAGI. The J segment lost 2 bases and the V segment lost 6 bases, leaving 4 bases of the junction unmatched.

This chain joins TRBV5-1 and TRBJ1-4; 9 bases map to TRBD1. V lost 3 bases to trimming and J lost 8 bases; unmatched junction nucleotides: 5. The CDR3 sequence is 14 residues long. In germline, CDR1 is SGHRS, CDR2 YFSETQ. The CDR3 nucleotides read TGCGCCAGCAGCTCCGGGACAGGGTCGGAAAAACTGTTTTTT. Encoded protein: CASSSGTGSEKLFF.

This clone came up once. Germline is not matched at one junction end, which may reflect a read error. V usage is TRBV2 and J usage is TRBJ2-7, with 12 bases matching TRBD2. The germline gives CDR1 SNHLY, CDR2 FYNNEI. The CDR3 length is 15 residues. CDR3 nucleotide sequence: TGTGCCAGCAGTGAAGCCACTAGCGGGGGGCCATCAGAAGACTTC. As protein: CASSEATSGGPSEDF.

The gene calls are TRBV9 and TRBJ2-1; D gene ambiguous. V lost 0 bases to trimming and J lost 5 bases, with 6 bases between them. This CDR3 is 13 amino acids long. Germline assignment: CDR1 SGDLS and CDR2 YYNGEE. The CDR3 sequence: CASSVDSNNEQFF. The CDR3 nucleotides are TGTGCCAGCAGCGTAGACAGCAACAATGAGCAGTTCTTC.

This clone was counted between two and nine times. The chain couples TRBV7-9 to TRBJ1-4; D might be TRBD1 (6 bases). The V end lost 7 bases, the J end lost 7 bases, and 16 bases lay between the germline ends. Germline values: CDR1 SEHNR, CDR2 FQNEAQ (reference sequence). This CDR3 spans 14 amino acids. The CDR3 DNA is TGTGCCAGCACCCCCACAGGGTCGGCTGAAAAACTGTTTTTT. Translated, it gives CASTPTGSAEKLFF.

A few counts support this clone. V usage is TRBV19 and J usage is TRBJ2-2, with 8 bases matching TRBD1. From germline, CDR1 is LNHDA and CDR2 SQIVND (reference sequence). V dropped 6 bases and J dropped 2; count of bases not matched to a gene: 5. The CDR3 has 15 residues. The CDR3 DNA reads as TGTGCCAGTAGGCTACAGGGGGGAAACACCGGGGAGCTGTTTTTT. Amino acid sequence: CASRLQGGNTGELFF.

The chain recombines TRBV6-1 with TRBJ1-1, with 7 bases fitting TRBD1. The CDR3 is 15 residues long. The germline gives CDR1 MNHNS, CDR2 SASEGT. The junction had 7 bases not matched to a gene; V was cut back by 6 bases and J by 0 bases. CDR3 in DNA: TGTGCCAGCAGGGATAAGACAGGGATGAACACTGAAGCTTTCTTT. Translating gives CASRDKTGMNTEAFF.